This passage covers 2 T cell receptor beta chains from one sample sequenced in a study of blood T cell repertoires in COVID-19. TCRdb's copy holds only in-frame clones and misses some; the assay was immunoSEQ multiplex PCR. The data contain tens of thousands of clones, 80% to 90% of them singletons. The sample was peripheral blood. These receptors were collected from a man over 45 with acute or convalescent COVID-19.

In nucleotides, the CDR3 is TGTGCCAGCAGGGGGGGCTCTGGGGCCAACGTCCTGACTTTC. Its translation: CASRGGSGANVLTF. This chain joins TRBV5-4 and TRBJ2-6, with TRBD2 as a possible D gene (6 bases). From germline, CDR1 is SGHNT and CDR2 YYREEE (reference sequence). This CDR3 spans 14 amino acids. V was cut by 5 bases and J by 0 bases, with 6 bases left in between.

This chain uses TRBV7-8 with TRBJ2-2; D unclear. The germline V gene has CDR1 SGHVS and CDR2 FQNEAQ. CDR3 size: 15 residues. Trimming removed 0 bases at V and 6 bases at J, with 11 bases between. CDR3 in DNA: TGTGCCAGCAGCTTAGCCCCAGTCGCCCCCGGGGAGCTGTTTTTT. Its translation: CASSLAPVAPGELFF.